The clone carrying this T cell receptor (beta chain) came up once. Its antigen is undetermined. This sample stems from a study of post-analysis software for immune sequencing data. Study-wide results and limits: Patients used five TRBV segments, including TRBV5-6, TRBV5-1 and TRBV20-1, more often than controls.

This CDR3 region has 13 residues. In germline, CDR1 is DFQATT, CDR2 SNEGSKA (reference sequence). cDNA libraries of TCR beta carried unique molecular identifiers. Each CDR3 protein is one row after TCRdb ran MiXCR on the PCR reads. The sample includes 750,000 to 950,000 distinct CDR3 sequences, about 57% of them seen just once. The gene calls are TRBV20-1 and TRBJ2-4; D perhaps matches TRBD2 (5 bases). The DNA end lines up better with TRBJ2-7; the J call may be wrong. Sequences were obtained from blood. This clonotype originated in a girl aged 5 to 17 with multiple sclerosis. In nucleotides, the CDR3 is TGCAGTGCTAGAGAGGAGCGGCAAGGCGAGCAGTACTTC. The encoded protein is CSAREERQGEQYF.